This is a list of T cell receptor beta chains from one sample in a study of T cells after yellow fever vaccination. Using its own MiXCR run on the 5' RACE reads, TCRdb lists one record per CDR3 protein. The sample holds about 350,000 distinct CDR3 sequences, around 10% seen once. The starting material was PBMCs, obtained on the day of the first yellow fever vaccination. These receptor sequences come from a young man who received the YFV17D yellow fever vaccine. CDR3s include the opening cysteine and the closing phenylalanine or tryptophan. A D gene is named only where the DNA matches it firmly. Size tells how often a clone was seen (once, few, many) or the class of an expanded clone, and some rows leave it out.

D	size	V	J	CDR3	DNA
TRBD1	many	TRBV12-3/TRBV12-4	TRBJ1-5	CASSSGQGNNQPQHF	TGTGCCAGCAGCTCGGGACAGGGAAACAATCAGCCCCAGCATTTT
.	.	TRBV7-9	TRBJ2-5	CAVGRYGPQETQYF	TGTGCCGTAGGACGGTATGGCCCTCAAGAGACCCAGTACTTC
.	.	TRBV7-9	TRBJ1-1	CASSFYEAFF	TGTGCCAGCAGCTTTTATGAAGCTTTCTTT
.	once	TRBV11-2	TRBJ1-2	CASSLDPRRSYTF	TGTGCCAGCAGCTTAGATCCGCGACGAAGCTACACCTTC
.	.	TRBV19	TRBJ1-2	CASRGGQPTFYGYTF	TGTGCCAGCCGTGGGGGGCAGCCGACCTTCTATGGCTACACCTTC
.	many	TRBV12-3/TRBV12-4	TRBJ2-7	CASSFGASDPQYF	TGTGCCAGCAGTTTCGGGGCTAGCGACCCACAGTACTTC
TRBD1	.	TRBV9	TRBJ1-1	CASSRGAGTGDMNTEAFF	TGTGCCAGCAGCAGAGGGGCCGGGACAGGCGACATGAACACTGAAGCTTTCTTT
TRBD1	.	TRBV3-1	TRBJ1-5	CASSDRDQQPQHF	TGTGCCAGCAGTGACAGGGACCAGCAGCCCCAGCATTTT
.	.	TRBV7-9	TRBJ1-1	CASSPRAGQYTEAFF	TGTGCCAGCAGCCCCCGGGCAGGACAATACACTGAAGCTTTCTTT
TRBD2	.	TRBV7-3	TRBJ2-5	CASSLTFAGDRETQYF	TGTGCCAGCAGCTTAACGTTCGCGGGGGACCGGGAGACCCAGTACTTC
.	.	TRBV11-2	TRBJ1-4	CASSGWGGNEKLFF	TGTGCCAGCAGCGGGTGGGGTGGTAATGAAAAACTGTTTTTT
TRBD1	.	TRBV20-1	TRBJ2-3	CSARTGNTDTQYF	TGCAGTGCTAGGACAGGGAACACAGATACGCAGTATTTT
.	.	TRBV3-1	TRBJ1-4	CASSQGGSGGKLFF	TGTGCCAGCAGCCAAGGAGGGTCGGGCGGAAAACTGTTTTTT
.	.	TRBV5-1	TRBJ1-6	CASSPVLQGNSPLHF	TGCGCCAGCAGCCCTGTCCTACAGGGAAATTCACCCCTCCACTTT
.	once	TRBV7-6	TRBJ2-1	CASRGTDVNEQFF	TGTGCCAGCAGGGGGACCGACGTTAATGAGCAGTTCTTC
TRBD2	many	TRBV11-3	TRBJ2-1	CASSQTSGEYNEQFF	TGTGCCAGCAGCCAGACTAGCGGCGAATACAATGAGCAGTTCTTC
TRBD1	once	TRBV7-3	TRBJ1-1	CASSVSGTGNTEAFF	TGTGCCAGCAGCGTCTCCGGGACAGGCAACACTGAAGCTTTCTTT
TRBD2	.	TRBV15	TRBJ2-7	CATSRAAVGGTYEQYF	TGTGCCACCAGCAGAGCCGCGGTGGGGGGGACCTACGAGCAGTACTTC
.	few	TRBV7-9	TRBJ2-5	CASRSAEGRGTQETQYF	TGTGCCAGCAGATCCGCCGAGGGTCGGGGTACCCAAGAGACCCAGTACTTC
TRBD1	.	TRBV29-1	TRBJ2-3	CSVDEGQGLLSTDTQYF	TGCAGCGTTGATGAAGGACAGGGACTCCTTAGCACAGATACGCAGTATTTT
.	.	TRBV11-2	TRBJ2-5	CASSKGSGAETQYF	TGTGCCAGCAGCAAAGGGTCAGGGGCAGAGACCCAGTACTTC
TRBD2	few	TRBV6-2/TRBV6-3	TRBJ2-5	CASSLPAGAVYF	TGTGCCAGCAGTTTGCCAGCGGGGGCTGTGTACTTC
TRBD1	.	TRBV24-1	TRBJ2-1	CATSDSTTGSYNEQFF	TGTGCCACCAGTGATTCCACGACAGGGTCCTACAATGAGCAGTTCTTC
.	few	TRBV29-1	TRBJ2-5	CSVAPGETQYF	TGCAGCGTTGCCCCCGGTGAGACCCAGTACTTC
.	.	TRBV4-1	TRBJ2-3	CASKGGGAADTQYF	TGCGCCAGCAAGGGTGGGGGGGCGGCAGATACGCAGTATTTT
.	many	TRBV12-3/TRBV12-4	TRBJ1-2	CASSLGSAEANGYTF	TGTGCCAGCAGTTTAGGAAGCGCAGAGGCGAACGGCTACACCTTC
TRBD1	few	TRBV5-1	TRBJ1-4	CASSLGDRDVGEKLFF	TGCGCCAGCAGCTTGGGGGACAGGGATGTCGGCGAAAAACTGTTTTTT
.	.	TRBV7-2	TRBJ1-5	CASSLVEGSNQPQHF	TGTGCCAGCAGCTTAGTAGAAGGTAGCAATCAGCCCCAGCATTTT
.	few	TRBV28	TRBJ2-1	CASSEPASSEQFF	TGTGCCAGCAGTGAACCGGCGAGCAGTGAGCAGTTCTTC
.	.	TRBV11-2	TRBJ1-2	CASSLDGHSGANYGYTF	TGTGCCAGCAGCTTAGACGGTCACAGTGGAGCTAACTATGGCTACACCTTC
.	.	TRBV6-1	TRBJ1-1	CASSPDGPGTEAFF	TGTGCCAGCAGCCCCGATGGCCCTGGGACTGAAGCTTTCTTT
TRBD2	few	TRBV20-1	TRBJ2-1	CSASRTGGLRNEQFF	TGCAGTGCTTCCCGAACGGGGGGGTTGAGGAATGAGCAGTTCTTC
TRBD1	many	TRBV12-3/TRBV12-4	TRBJ2-3	CASSWGQGTDTQYF	TGTGCCAGCAGTTGGGGACAGGGAACAGATACGCAGTATTTT
.	.	TRBV7-9	TRBJ2-7	CASSLGSTGNYEQYF	TGTGCCAGCAGCTTAGGTTCGACTGGGAACTACGAGCAGTACTTC
.	few	TRBV9	TRBJ1-4	CASSVAIDSLQEKLFF	TGTGCCAGCAGCGTAGCTATTGACAGCCTCCAGGAAAAACTGTTTTTT
TRBD2	many	TRBV5-1	TRBJ2-3	CASRSLAGSTDTQYF	TGCGCCAGCAGGTCGTTAGCGGGGAGCACAGATACGCAGTATTTT
.	few	TRBV7-9	TRBJ1-5	CASSLDRVSGQPQHF	TGTGCCAGCAGCTTAGACCGGGTGTCGGGTCAGCCCCAGCATTTT
TRBD2	few	TRBV4-3	TRBJ2-4	CASSQDFQRADPRGVYF	TGCGCCAGCAGCCAAGATTTTCAGCGGGCCGATCCTCGGGGGGTCTACTTC
.	few	TRBV28	TRBJ2-3	CASSLRGGASDTQYF	TGTGCCAGCAGTTTGAGGGGGGGGGCCTCTGATACGCAGTATTTT
.	.	TRBV7-2	TRBJ1-5	CASSLAFQPGQPQHF	TGTGCCAGCAGCTTAGCTTTCCAGCCGGGTCAGCCCCAGCATTTT